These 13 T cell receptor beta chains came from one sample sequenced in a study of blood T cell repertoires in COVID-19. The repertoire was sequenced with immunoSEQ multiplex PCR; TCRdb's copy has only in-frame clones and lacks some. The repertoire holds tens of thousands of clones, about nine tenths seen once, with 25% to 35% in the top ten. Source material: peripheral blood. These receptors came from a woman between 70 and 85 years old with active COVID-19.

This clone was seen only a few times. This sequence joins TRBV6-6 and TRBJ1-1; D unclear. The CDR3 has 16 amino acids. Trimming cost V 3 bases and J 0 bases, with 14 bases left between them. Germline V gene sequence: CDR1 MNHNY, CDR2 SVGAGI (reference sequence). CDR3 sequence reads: CASSYSHRLLNTEAFF. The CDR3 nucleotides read TGTGCCAGCAGTTATTCCCACAGACTATTGAACACTGAAGCTTTCTTT.

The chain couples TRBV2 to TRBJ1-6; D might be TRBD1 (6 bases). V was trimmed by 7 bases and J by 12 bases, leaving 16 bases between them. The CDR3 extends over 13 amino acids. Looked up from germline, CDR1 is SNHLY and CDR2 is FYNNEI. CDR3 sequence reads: CASKRDTLEPLHF. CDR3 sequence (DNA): TGTGCCAGCAAGAGGGACACTTTAGAACCCCTCCACTTT. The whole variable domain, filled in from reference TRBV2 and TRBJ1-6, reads EPEVTQTPSHQVTQMGQEVILRCVPISNHLYFYWYRQILGQKVEFLVSFYNNEISEKSEIFDDQFSVERPDGSNFTLKIRSTKLEDSAMYFCASKRDTLEPLHFGNGTRLTVT.

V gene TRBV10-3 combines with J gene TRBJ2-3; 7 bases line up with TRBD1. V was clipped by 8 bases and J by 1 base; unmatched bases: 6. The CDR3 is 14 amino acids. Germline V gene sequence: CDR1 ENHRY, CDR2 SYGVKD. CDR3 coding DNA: TGTGCCATCCGGTCAGGGGGACGCACAGATACGCAGTATTTT. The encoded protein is CAIRSGGRTDTQYF.

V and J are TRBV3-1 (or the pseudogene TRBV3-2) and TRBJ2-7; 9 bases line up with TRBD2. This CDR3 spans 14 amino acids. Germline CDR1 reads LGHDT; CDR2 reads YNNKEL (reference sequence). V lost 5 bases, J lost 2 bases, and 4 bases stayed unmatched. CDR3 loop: CASSITSGPYEQYF. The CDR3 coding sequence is TGTGCCAGCAGCATCACTAGCGGGCCCTACGAGCAGTACTTC.

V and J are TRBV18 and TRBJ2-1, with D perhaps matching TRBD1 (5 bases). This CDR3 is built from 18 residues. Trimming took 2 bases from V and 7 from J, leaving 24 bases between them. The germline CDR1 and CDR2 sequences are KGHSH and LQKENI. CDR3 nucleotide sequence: TGTGCCAGCTCACCATCCACGTTACAGGAAATGTTCGAGAATGAGCAGTTCTTC. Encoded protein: CASSPSTLQEMFENEQFF.

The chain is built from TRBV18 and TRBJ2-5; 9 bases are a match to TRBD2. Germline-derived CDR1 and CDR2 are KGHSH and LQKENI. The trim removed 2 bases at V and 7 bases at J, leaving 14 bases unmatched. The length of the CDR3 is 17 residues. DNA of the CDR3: TGTGCCAGCTCACCAAATCGAAGCGGGGGGACGAGATTGACCCAGTACTTC. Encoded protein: CASSPNRSGGTRLTQYF.

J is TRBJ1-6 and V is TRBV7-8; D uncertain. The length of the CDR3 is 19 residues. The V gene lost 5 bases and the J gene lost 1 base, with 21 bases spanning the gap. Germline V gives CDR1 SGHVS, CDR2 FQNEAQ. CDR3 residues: CASSRTPPGRRSYNSPLHF. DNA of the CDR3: TGTGCCAGCAGCAGAACACCTCCAGGTCGAAGGTCCTATAATTCACCCCTCCACTTT.

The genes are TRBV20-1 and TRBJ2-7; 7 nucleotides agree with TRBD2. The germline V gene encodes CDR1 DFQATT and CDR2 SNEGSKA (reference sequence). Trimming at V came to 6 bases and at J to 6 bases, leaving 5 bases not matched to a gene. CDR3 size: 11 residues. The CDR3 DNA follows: TGCAGTGCCCGATCTAGCGGCGAGCAGTACTTC. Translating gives CSARSSGEQYF.

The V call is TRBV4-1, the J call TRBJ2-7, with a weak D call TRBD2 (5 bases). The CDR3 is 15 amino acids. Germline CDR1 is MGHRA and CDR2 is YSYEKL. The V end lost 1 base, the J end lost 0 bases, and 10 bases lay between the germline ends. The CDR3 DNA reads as TGCGCCAGCAGCCAAGCGGGGTCCCTCTCCTACGAGCAGTACTTC. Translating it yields CASSQAGSLSYEQYF.

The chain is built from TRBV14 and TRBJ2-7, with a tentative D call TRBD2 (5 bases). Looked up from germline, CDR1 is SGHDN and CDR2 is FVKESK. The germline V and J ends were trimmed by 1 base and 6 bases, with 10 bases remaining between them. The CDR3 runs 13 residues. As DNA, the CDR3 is TGTGCCAGCAGCCAAGTGAAAGGGAGCGAGCAGTACTTC. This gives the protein CASSQVKGSEQYF.

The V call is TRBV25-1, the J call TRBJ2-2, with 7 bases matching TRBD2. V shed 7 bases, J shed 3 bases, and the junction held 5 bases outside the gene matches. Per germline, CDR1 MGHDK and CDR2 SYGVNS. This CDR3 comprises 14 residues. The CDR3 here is CASTGGRHTGELFF. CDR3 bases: TGTGCCAGCACCGGCGGGAGACACACCGGGGAGCTGTTTTTT.

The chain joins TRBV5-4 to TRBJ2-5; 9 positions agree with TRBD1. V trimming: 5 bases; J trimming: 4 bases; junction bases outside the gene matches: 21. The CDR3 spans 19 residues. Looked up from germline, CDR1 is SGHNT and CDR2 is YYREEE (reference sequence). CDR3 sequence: CASSPRDRARRHPTETQYF. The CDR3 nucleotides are TGTGCCAGCAGTCCTCGGGACAGGGCACGTCGCCACCCAACAGAGACCCAGTACTTC.

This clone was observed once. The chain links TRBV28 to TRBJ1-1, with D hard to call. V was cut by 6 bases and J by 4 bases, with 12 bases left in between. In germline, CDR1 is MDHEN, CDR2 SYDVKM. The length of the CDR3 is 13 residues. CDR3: CASSPPRFTEAFF. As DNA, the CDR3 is TGTGCCAGCAGCCCGCCTAGGTTCACTGAAGCTTTCTTT.